This is a list of T cell receptor beta chains from one sample in a study of T cells after yellow fever vaccination. TCRdb redid the calling of the 5' RACE reads with MiXCR, one entry per CDR3 protein. The sample has hundreds of thousands of distinct CDR3 sequences, 9% to 15% seen once; the top ten hold about 15%. The source was PBMCs, collected on the day of the yellow fever booster vaccination. The receptors here all came from a man aged 25 to 40 who received the YFV17D yellow fever vaccine. CDR3s include the opening cysteine and the closing phenylalanine or tryptophan. Some rows mark clone size as missing; the rest say once, few, many or name a class of expanded clone.

CDR3 length	V gene	J gene	clone size	CDR3 protein
15	TRBV9	TRBJ2-1	.	CASSRGQGVEDEQFF
14	TRBV14	TRBJ2-3	few	CASSPQTRTDTQYF
14	TRBV4-3	TRBJ1-2	many	CASSQESGVGGYTF
15	TRBV3-1	TRBJ2-3	.	CASSVTSEITDTQYF
14	TRBV5-4	TRBJ2-5	few	CASSSGGTEETQYF
15	TRBV15	TRBJ2-5	once	CATTVGLAGRETQYF
14	TRBV6-5	TRBJ2-7	few	CASSLQANSYEQYF
14	TRBV20-1	TRBJ2-3	.	CSAVAGGGTDTQYF
15	TRBV27	TRBJ1-5	.	CASSSLTGVNQPQHF
14	TRBV28	TRBJ2-5	many	CASSLSGAGETQYF
13	TRBV4-3	TRBJ2-1	few	CASSQREGNEQFF
12	TRBV12-3/TRBV12-4	TRBJ2-1	many	CASSPGSHEQFF
19	TRBV7-6	TRBJ2-7	.	CASSLSTTSGSGTPYEQYF
15	TRBV20-1	TRBJ2-1	.	CSARGASGFYNEQFF
18	TRBV2	TRBJ2-5	.	CACSLELAGGSAIETQYF
12	TRBV6-5	TRBJ2-6	.	CASGPGANVLTF
15	TRBV7-9	TRBJ2-2	few	CASRGRGGYTGELFF
16	TRBV7-6	TRBJ1-4	.	CASSLLAGPTNEKLFF
20	TRBV5-6	TRBJ2-2	.	CASSRLRQGALTPRSGELFF
15	TRBV28	TRBJ1-2	few	CASSLGQGRAYGYTF
15	TRBV29-1	TRBJ2-1	many	CSVEGYKTSYNEQFF
15	TRBV7-2	TRBJ1-4	.	CASSYEGQLNEKLFF
15	TRBV6-5	TRBJ2-3	.	CASSFFWESTDTQYF
13	TRBV7-9	TRBJ1-1	many	CASSLASGTEAFF
18	TRBV5-1	TRBJ2-3	.	CASSSPEVMREGRDTQYF
15	TRBV7-9	TRBJ2-1	.	CASSSGLPGGDEQFF
13	TRBV29-1	TRBJ2-2	.	CSGLLALTGELFF
14	TRBV10-3	TRBJ1-2	.	CAIRGEILNYGYTF
15	TRBV6-1	TRBJ2-3	many	CASSSSGPPTDTQYF
23	TRBV9	TRBJ2-3	few	CASSGRDTHSISGRRPVRDTQYF
13	TRBV20-1	TRBJ2-7	few	CSAPAGAAHEQYF